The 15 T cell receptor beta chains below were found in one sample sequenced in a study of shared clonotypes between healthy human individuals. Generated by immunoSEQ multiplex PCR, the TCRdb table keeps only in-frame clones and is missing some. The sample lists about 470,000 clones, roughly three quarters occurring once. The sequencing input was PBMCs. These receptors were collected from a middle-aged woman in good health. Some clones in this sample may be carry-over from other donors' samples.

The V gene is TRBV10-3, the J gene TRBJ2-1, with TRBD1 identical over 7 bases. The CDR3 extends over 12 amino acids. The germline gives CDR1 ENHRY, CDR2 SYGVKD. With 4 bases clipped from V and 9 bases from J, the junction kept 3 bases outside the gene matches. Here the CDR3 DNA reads TGTGCCATCAGTGCAAGACAGGGTGAGCAGTTCTTC. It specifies CAISARQGEQFF.

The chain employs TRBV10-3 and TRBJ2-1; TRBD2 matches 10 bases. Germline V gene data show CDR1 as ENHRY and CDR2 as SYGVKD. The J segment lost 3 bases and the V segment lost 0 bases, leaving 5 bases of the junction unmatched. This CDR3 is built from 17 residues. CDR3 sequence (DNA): TGTGCCATCAGTGAGTCCCTGTTAGCGGGAGGCTACAATGAGCAGTTCTTC. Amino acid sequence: CAISESLLAGGYNEQFF.

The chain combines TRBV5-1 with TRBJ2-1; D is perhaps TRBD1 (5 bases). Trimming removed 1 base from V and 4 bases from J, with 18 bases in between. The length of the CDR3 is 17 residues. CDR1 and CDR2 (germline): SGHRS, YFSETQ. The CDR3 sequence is CASSLRSSSGPYNEQFF. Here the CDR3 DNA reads TGCGCCAGCAGCTTGCGCTCGTCGTCAGGGCCTTACAATGAGCAGTTCTTC.

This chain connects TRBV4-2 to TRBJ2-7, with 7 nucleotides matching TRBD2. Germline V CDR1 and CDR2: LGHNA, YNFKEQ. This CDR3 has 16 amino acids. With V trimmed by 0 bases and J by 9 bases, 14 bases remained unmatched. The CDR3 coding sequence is TGTGCCAGCAGCCAAGAGGGAGCGGGACGATCGCGTAGGCAGTACTTC. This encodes CASSQEGAGRSRRQYF.

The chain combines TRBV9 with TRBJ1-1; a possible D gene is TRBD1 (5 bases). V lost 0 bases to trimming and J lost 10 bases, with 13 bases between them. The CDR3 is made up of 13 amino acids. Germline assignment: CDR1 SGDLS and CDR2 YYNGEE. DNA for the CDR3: TGTGCCAGCAGCGTAGGTACGGGGGAGGCAGCTTTCTTT. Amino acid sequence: CASSVGTGEAAFF.

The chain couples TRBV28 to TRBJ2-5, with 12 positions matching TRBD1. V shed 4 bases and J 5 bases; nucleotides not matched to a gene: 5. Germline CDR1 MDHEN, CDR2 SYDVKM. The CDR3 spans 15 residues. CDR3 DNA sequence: TGTGCCAGCAGTTCAAGGGACAGGGGGCCGGAGACCCAGTACTTC. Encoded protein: CASSSRDRGPETQYF.

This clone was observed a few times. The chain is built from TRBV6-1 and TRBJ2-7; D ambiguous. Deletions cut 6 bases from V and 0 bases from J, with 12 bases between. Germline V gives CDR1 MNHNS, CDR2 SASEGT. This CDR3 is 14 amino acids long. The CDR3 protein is CASRLLRSSYEQYF. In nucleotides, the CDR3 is TGTGCCAGCAGACTATTGCGGAGCTCCTACGAGCAGTACTTC.

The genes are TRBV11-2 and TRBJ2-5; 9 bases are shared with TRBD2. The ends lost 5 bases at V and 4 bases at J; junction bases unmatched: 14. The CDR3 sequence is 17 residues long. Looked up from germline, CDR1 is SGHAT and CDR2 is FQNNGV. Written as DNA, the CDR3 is TGTGCCAGCAGCCCTCAGCGGGGGGTGGCAGGGACAGAGACCCAGTACTTC. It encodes CASSPQRGVAGTETQYF. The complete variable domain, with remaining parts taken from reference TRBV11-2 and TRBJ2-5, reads EAGVAQSPRYKIIEKRQSVAFWCNPISGHATLYWYQQILGQGPKLLIQFQNNGVVDDSQLPKDRFSAERLKGVDSTLKIQPAKLEDSAVYLCASSPQRGVAGTETQYFGPGTRLLVL.

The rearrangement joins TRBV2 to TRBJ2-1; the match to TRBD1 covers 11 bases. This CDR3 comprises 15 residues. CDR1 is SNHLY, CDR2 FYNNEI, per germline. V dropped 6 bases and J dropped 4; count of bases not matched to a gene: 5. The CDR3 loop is CASRAWDRGYNEQFF. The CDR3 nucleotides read TGTGCCAGCAGAGCCTGGGACAGGGGGTACAATGAGCAGTTCTTC.

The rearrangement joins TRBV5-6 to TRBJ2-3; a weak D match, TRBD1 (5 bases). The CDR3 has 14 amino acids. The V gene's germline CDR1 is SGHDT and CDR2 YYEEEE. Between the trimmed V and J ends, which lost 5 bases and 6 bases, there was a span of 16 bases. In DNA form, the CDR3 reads TGTGCCAGCAGGATGGGGTGGGGCATCGATACGCAGTATTTT. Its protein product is CASRMGWGIDTQYF. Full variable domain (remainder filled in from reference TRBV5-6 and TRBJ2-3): DAGVTQSPTHLIKTRGQQVTLRCSPKSGHDTVSWYQQALGQGPQFIFQYYEEEERQRGNFPDRFSGHQFPNYSSELNVNALLLGDSALYLCASRMGWGIDTQYFGPGTRLTVL.

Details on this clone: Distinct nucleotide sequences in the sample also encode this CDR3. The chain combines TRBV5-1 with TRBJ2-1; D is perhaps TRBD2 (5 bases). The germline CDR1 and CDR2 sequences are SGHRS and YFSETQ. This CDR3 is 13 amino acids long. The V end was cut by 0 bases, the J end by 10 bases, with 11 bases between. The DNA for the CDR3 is TGCGCCAGCAGCTTGGGTGCTGGAGGCGAGCAGTTCTTC. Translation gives CASSLGAGGEQFF.

In DNA, the CDR3 is TGTGCCAGCAGCTTAGAAGTACAGACTGCCCCCTCTACGACCCAGTACTTC. Protein: CASSLEVQTAPSTTQYF. This chain joins TRBV7-2 and TRBJ2-5, with unresolved D. Per the germline V gene, CDR1 is SGHTA and CDR2 is FQGNSA. The V end was cut by 1 base, the J end by 7 bases, with 22 bases between. The length of the CDR3 is 17 residues.

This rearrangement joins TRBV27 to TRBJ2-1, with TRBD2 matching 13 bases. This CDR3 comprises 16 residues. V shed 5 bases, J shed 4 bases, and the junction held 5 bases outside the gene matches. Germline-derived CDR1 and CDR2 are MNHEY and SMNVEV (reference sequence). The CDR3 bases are TGTGCCAGCAGTCACCTGGGACTAGCGGGATACAATGAGCAGTTCTTC. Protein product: CASSHLGLAGYNEQFF.

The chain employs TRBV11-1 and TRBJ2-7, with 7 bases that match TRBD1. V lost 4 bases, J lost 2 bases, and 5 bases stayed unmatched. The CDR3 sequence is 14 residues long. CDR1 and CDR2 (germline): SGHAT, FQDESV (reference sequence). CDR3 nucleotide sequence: TGTGCCAGCAGCTCCAGACAGGGAACCTACGAGCAGTACTTC. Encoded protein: CASSSRQGTYEQYF.

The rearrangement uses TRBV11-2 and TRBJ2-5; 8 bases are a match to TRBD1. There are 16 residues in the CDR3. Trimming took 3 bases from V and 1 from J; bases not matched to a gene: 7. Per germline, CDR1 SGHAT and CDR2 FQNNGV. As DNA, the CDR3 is TGTGCCAGCAGCTTGTTTACGGGACAGGTCCAAGAGACCCAGTACTTC. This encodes CASSLFTGQVQETQYF. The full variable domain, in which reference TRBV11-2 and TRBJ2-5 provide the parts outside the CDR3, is EAGVAQSPRYKIIEKRQSVAFWCNPISGHATLYWYQQILGQGPKLLIQFQNNGVVDDSQLPKDRFSAERLKGVDSTLKIQPAKLEDSAVYLCASSLFTGQVQETQYFGPGTRLLVL.